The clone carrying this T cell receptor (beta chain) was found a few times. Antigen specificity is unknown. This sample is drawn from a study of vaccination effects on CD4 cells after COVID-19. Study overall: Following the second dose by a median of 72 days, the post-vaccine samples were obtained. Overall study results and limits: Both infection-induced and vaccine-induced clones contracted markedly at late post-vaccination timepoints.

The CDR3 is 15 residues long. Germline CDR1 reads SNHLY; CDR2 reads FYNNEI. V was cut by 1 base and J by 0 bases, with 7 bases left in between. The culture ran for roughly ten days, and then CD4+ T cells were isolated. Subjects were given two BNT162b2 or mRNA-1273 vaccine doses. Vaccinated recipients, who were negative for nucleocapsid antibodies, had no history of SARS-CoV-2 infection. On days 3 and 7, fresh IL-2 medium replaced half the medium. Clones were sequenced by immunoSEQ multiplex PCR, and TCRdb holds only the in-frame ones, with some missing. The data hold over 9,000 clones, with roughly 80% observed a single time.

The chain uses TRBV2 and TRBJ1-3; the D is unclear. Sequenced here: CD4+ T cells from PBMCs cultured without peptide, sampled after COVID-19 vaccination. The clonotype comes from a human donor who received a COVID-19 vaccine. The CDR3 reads CASSEVWGSGNTIYF. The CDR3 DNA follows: TGTGCCAGCAGTGAAGTGTGGGGCTCTGGAAACACCATATATTTT.